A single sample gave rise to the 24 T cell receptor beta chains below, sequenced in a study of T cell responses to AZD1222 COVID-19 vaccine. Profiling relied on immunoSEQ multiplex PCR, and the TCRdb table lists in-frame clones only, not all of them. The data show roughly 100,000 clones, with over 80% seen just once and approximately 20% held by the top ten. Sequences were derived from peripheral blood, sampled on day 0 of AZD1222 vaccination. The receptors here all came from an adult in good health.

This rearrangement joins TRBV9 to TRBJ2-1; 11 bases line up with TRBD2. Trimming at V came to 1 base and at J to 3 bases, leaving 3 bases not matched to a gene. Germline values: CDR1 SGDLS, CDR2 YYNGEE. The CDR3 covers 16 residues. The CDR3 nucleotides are TGTGCCAGCAGCGTACTAACTAGCGGGGGCTACAATGAGCAGTTCTTC. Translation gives CASSVLTSGGYNEQFF.

DNA for the CDR3: TGTGCCAGCAGTTACTCGATAAGGGGGACCGATACTAGCAATCAGCCCCAGCATTTT. This gives the protein CASSYSIRGTDTSNQPQHF. This chain joins TRBV6-2 or TRBV6-3 and TRBJ1-5, with TRBD1 as a possible D gene (6 bases). The CDR3 covers 19 residues. Trimming removed 0 bases from V and 0 bases from J, with 18 bases in between. Per germline, CDR1 MNHEY and CDR2 SVGEGT.

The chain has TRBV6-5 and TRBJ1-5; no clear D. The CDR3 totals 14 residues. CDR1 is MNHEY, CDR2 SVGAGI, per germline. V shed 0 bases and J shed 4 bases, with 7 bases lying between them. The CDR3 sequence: CASSYSRVNQPQHF. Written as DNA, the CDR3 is TGTGCCAGCAGTTACTCAAGGGTTAATCAGCCCCAGCATTTT.

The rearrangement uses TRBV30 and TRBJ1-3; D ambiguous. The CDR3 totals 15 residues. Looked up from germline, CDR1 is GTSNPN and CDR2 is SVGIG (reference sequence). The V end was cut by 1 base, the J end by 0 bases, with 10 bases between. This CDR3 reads CAWSGSSFSGNTIYF. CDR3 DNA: TGTGCCTGGAGTGGGTCTTCCTTCTCTGGAAACACCATATATTTT.

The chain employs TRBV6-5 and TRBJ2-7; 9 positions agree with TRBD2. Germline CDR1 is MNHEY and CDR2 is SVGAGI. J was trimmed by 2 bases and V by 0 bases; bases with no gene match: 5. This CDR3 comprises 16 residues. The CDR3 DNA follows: TGTGCCAGCAGTTACTCGGCTAGCGGGGCTACCTACGAGCAGTACTTC. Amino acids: CASSYSASGATYEQYF.

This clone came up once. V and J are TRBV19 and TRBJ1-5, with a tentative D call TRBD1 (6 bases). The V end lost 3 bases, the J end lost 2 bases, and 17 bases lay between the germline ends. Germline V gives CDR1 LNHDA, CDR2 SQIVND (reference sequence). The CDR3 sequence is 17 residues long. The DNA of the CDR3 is TGTGCCAGTAGTATTGGGGCCGGGGGGGGCGGCAATCAGCCCCAGCATTTT. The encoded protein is CASSIGAGGGGNQPQHF.

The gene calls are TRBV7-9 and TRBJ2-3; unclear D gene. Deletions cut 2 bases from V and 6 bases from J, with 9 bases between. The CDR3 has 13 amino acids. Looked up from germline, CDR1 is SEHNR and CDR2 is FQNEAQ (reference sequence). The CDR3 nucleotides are TGTGCCAGCAGCTTAATTGTCGGGGATACGCAGTATTTT. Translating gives CASSLIVGDTQYF.

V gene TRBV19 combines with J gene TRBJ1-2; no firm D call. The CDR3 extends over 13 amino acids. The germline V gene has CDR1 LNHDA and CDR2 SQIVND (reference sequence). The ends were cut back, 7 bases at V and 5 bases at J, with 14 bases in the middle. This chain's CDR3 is CASNSVTPYGYTF. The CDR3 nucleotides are TGTGCCAGTAATTCGGTAACCCCGTATGGCTACACCTTC.

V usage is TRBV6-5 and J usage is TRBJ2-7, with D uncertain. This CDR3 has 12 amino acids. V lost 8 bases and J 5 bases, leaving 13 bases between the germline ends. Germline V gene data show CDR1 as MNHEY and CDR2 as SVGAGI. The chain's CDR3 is CASGRGVNEQYF. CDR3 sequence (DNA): TGTGCCAGCGGTCGCGGAGTCAACGAGCAGTACTTC.

CDR3 loop: CASSQPGHGYAEAFF. The CDR3 DNA follows: TGTGCCAGCAGCCAACCTGGACATGGGTACGCTGAAGCTTTCTTT. The chain joins TRBV4-2 to TRBJ1-1; weak D call: TRBD1 (5 bases). Germline values: CDR1 LGHNA, CDR2 YNFKEQ. Deletions cut 2 bases from V and 6 bases from J, with 16 bases between. The CDR3 contains 15 residues.

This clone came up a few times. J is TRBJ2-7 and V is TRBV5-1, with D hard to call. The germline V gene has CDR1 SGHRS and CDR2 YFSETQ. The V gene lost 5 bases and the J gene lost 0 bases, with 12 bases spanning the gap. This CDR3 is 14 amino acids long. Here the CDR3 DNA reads TGCGCCAGCAGTCTGGGTCCCAGCTCCTACGAGCAGTACTTC. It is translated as CASSLGPSSYEQYF.

The CDR3 DNA reads as TGCGCCAGCAGCCAAGAAGGACAGCCGGGGGGGACCCAGCATTTT. Protein product: CASSQEGQPGGTQHF. This chain uses TRBV4-1 with TRBJ1-5; maybe TRBD1 (6 bases). This CDR3 has 15 residues. Germline CDR1 is MGHRA and CDR2 is YSYEKL. Trimming left V 0 bases short and J 11 bases short, with 17 bases between.

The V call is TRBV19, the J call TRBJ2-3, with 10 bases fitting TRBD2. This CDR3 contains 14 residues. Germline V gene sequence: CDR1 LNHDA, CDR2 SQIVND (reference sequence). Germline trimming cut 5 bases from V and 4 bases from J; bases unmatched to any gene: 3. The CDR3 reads CASSLAGVPDTQYF. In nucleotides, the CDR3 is TGTGCCAGTAGTCTAGCGGGAGTTCCAGATACGCAGTATTTT.

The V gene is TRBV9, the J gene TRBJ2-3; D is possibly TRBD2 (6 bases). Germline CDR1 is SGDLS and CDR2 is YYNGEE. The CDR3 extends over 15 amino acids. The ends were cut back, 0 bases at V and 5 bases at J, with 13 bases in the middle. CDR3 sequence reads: CASSVAALAGDTQYF. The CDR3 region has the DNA TGTGCCAGCAGCGTAGCGGCACTAGCCGGAGATACGCAGTATTTT.

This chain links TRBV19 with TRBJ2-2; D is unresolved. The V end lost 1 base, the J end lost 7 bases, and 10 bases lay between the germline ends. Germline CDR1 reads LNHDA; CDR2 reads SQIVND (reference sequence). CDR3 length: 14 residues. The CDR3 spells CASSIGSQYGELFF. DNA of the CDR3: TGTGCCAGTAGTATAGGGTCCCAGTACGGGGAGCTGTTTTTT.

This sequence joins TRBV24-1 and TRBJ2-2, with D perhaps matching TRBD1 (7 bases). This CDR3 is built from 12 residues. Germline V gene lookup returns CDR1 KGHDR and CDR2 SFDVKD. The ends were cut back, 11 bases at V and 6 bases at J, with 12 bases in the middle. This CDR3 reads CAIRGESGELFF. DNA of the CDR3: TGTGCCATCAGGGGGGAATCCGGGGAGCTGTTTTTT.

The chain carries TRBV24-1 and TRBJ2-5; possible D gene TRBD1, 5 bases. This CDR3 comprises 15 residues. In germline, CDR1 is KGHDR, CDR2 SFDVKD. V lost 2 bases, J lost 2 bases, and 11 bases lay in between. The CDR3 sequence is CATSDSQGAQETQYF. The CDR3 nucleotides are TGTGCCACCAGTGATTCGCAGGGCGCACAAGAGACCCAGTACTTC.

The DNA for the CDR3 is TGCGCCAGCAGCTTGAACCGGGATTCAACCTACGAGCAGTACTTC. This sequence encodes CASSLNRDSTYEQYF. The chain employs TRBV5-1 and TRBJ2-7; a weak D match, TRBD2 (5 bases). In germline, CDR1 is SGHRS, CDR2 YFSETQ. This CDR3 spans 15 amino acids. V shed 1 base and J shed 2 bases, with 13 bases lying between them.

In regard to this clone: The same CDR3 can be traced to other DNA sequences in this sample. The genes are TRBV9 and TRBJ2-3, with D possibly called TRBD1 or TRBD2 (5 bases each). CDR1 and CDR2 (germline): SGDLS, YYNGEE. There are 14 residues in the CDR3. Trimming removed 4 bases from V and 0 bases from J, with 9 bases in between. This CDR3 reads CASSPRGSTDTQYF. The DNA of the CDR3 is TGTGCCAGCAGCCCGAGGGGTAGCACAGATACGCAGTATTTT.

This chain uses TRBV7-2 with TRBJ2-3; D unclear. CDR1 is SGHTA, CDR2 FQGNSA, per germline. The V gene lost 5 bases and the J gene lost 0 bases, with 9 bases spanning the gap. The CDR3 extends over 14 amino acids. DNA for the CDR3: TGTGCCAGCAGCGTGTCGCCTAGCACAGATACGCAGTATTTT. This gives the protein CASSVSPSTDTQYF. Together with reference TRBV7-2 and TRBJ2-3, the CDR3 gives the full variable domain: GAGVSQSPSNKVTEKGKDVELRCDPISGHTALYWYRQSLGQGLEFLIYFQGNSAPDKSGLPSDRFSAERTGGSVSTLTIQRTQQEDSAVYLCASSVSPSTDTQYFGPGTRLTVL.

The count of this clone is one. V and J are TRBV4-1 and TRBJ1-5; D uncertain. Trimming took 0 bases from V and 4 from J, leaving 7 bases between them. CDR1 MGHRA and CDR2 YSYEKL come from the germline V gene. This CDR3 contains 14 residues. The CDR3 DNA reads TGCGCCAGCAGCCAAGAAAACAGAAATCAGCCCCAGCATTTT. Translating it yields CASSQENRNQPQHF.

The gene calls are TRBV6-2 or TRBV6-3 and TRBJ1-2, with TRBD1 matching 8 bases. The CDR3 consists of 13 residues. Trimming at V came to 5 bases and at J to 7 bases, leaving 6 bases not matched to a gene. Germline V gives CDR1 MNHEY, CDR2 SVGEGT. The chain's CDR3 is CASSPTGETGYTF. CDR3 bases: TGTGCCAGCAGTCCGACAGGGGAAACTGGCTACACCTTC.

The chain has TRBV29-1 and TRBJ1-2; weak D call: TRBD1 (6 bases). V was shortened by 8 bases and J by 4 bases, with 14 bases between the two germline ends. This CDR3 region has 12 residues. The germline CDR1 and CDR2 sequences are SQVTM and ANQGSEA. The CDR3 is CSTRQDSYGYTF. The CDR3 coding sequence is TGCAGCACCCGACAGGATAGCTATGGCTACACCTTC.

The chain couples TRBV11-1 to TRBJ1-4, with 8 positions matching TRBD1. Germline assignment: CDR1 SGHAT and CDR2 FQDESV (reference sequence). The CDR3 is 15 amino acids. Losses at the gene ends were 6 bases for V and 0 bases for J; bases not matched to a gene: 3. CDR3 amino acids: CASRDRASTNEKLFF. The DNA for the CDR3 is TGTGCCAGCAGGGACAGGGCTTCAACTAATGAAAAACTGTTTTTT.